This T cell receptor beta chain was obtained from a study of blood T cell repertoires in COVID-19 (TCRdb year 2020). Concerning the study at large: Collaborator samples came from the United States, Italy and Spain and covered acute and convalescent phases of COVID-19. The material from the prospective study consisted of cDNA or gDNA derived from T cells, B-cell-depleted T cells, or PBMCs. Deeply sampled blood TCRbeta repertoires from subjects exposed to, actively infected with, or recovered from COVID-19 were included in the dataset. The repertoires were released in a freely available public database meant as a resource for research on the immune response to SARS-CoV-2. The samples were drawn from the first 160 participants of the ongoing ImmuneRACE study and from 1,254 subjects provided by 6 global collaborators. A de-identified subject ID, COVID-19 status, age in years and sex were almost always included in the sample metadata. Where available, HLA class I and class II types were obtained from metadata supplied by the sample provider rather than from assay-based typing.

The paper as a whole reports these results and caveats: How much clinical and demographic metadata was included differed by source and by participant, and the metadata was provided uncurated.

TCRbeta CDR3 regions were amplified from genomic DNA by means of the immunoSEQ Assay, a bias-controlled multiplex PCR. The paper's data handling went like this. The number of nucleated cells in each sample was estimated by amplification of reference gene primers within the assay. To quantify the absolute abundance of each unique TCRbeta CDR3 rearrangement, sequence reads were collapsed and filtered. For each sample, productive Simpson clonality was calculated by taking the square root of Simpson's diversity index across productive rearrangements. The table was pulled from immuneACCESS by TCRdb, which kept in-frame rearrangements only. Such tables lose some clones; where checked, under half of the loss comes from unresolved V genes, and the rest has no known cause. The V and J calls and clone size come from that table; D and trimming were worked out from the DNA. This sample comprises some 45,000 clones, about 76% of them detected only once. In total, the top ten clones hold 8.5% of the sample.

Of note for this clone: Its binding antigen is unknown. Base qualities were left out, and no much larger clone turns up one base away.

As encoded in the germline V gene, CDR1 is SGHRS while CDR2 is YFSETQ. From its cysteine to its phenylalanine, the CDR3 spans 15 amino acids. Of all the DNA, just the CDR3 is kept, 45 bases in frame from base 1. At the junction V is shortened by 3 bases and J by 10 bases, with 20 bases in between. Each collaborating institution followed its own protocols to collect whole blood in K2EDTA tubes. For TCRbeta analysis, collaborators shipped samples as frozen whole blood, isolated PBMCs, or DNA extracted from either of those sample types. Sequencing used peripheral blood. The chain is assembled from TRBV5-1 and TRBJ1-5; the D gene cannot be named for sure. The TCR comes from a man in his 70s with active or convalescent COVID-19. The DNA reads TGCGCCAGCAGCTCGTGCGACACGGATCAGTGCCCCCAGCATTTT. The resulting protein is CASSSCDTDQCPQHF.